The 26 T cell receptor beta chains presented below share a single source sample, sequenced in a study of early T cells in non-severe SARS-CoV-2 infection. Via MiXCR, TCRdb re-called the 5' RACE reads, giving one row per CDR3 protein. The sample carries around 29,000 distinct CDR3 sequences, around 6% recorded once. Material for sequencing was whole blood. The receptors stem from an adult who was a healthcare worker with PCR-confirmed SARS-CoV-2 infection or an uninfected control (not recorded which).

There are many counts of this clonotype. The J gene is TRBJ1-5, the V gene TRBV6-2 or TRBV6-3; a weak D match, TRBD1 (5 bases). The CDR3 has 17 amino acids. Germline CDR1 and CDR2: MNHEY and SVGEGT. V shed 6 bases and J shed 7 bases, with 25 bases lying between them. The CDR3 region is CASRYGPPRDRSQPQHF. In DNA form, the CDR3 reads TGTGCCAGCAGGTATGGGCCCCCCCGGGACCGTTCACAGCCCCAGCATTTT.

There are many counts of this clonotype. The chain joins TRBV12-3 or TRBV12-4 to TRBJ2-7; possibly TRBD1 or TRBD2 for D (5 bases each). The CDR3 is 12 amino acids. V lost 5 bases, J lost 6 bases, and 11 bases lay in between. CDR3: CASSAGRGEQYF. In DNA, the CDR3 is TGTGCCAGCAGTGCAGGGAGAGGCGAGCAGTACTTC.

This clonotype was counted between two and nine times. The chain combines TRBV25-1 with TRBJ2-5, with 7 bases aligning to TRBD1. The CDR3 runs 13 residues. V lost 1 base and J lost 7; bases outside the gene matches: 3. Germline V gene lookup returns CDR1 MGHDK and CDR2 SYGVNS. The CDR3 reads CASSEWHRGTQYF. The CDR3 region has the DNA TGTGCCAGCAGTGAATGGCACAGGGGGACCCAGTACTTC.

This sequence joins TRBV6-1 and TRBJ2-7, with 7 bases that match TRBD1. The ends lost 1 base at V and 5 bases at J; junction bases unmatched: 11. From germline, CDR1 is MNHNS and CDR2 SASEGT. The CDR3 is 16 residues long. The CDR3 DNA follows: TGTGCCAGCAGTGAAGTAGGACAGGACTGGACCCACGAGCAGTACTTC. The encoded protein is CASSEVGQDWTHEQYF.

This clonotype was counted at least ten times. This rearrangement joins TRBV30 to TRBJ2-1; 8 bases are a match to TRBD1. This CDR3 is 17 amino acids long. The junction had 11 bases not matched to a gene; V was cut back by 4 bases and J by 0 bases. Germline lookup yields CDR1 GTSNPN and CDR2 SVGIG (reference sequence). CDR3 sequence (DNA): TGTGCCTGGACAGGCCTCGGACAGGGAAACTCCTACAATGAGCAGTTCTTC. Translated: CAWTGLGQGNSYNEQFF.

V is TRBV12-3 or TRBV12-4 and J is TRBJ2-1, with D possibly matching TRBD2 (6 bases). The V gene lost 5 bases and the J gene lost 10 bases, with 15 bases spanning the gap. CDR3 length equals 13 residues. The CDR3 spells CASSLIRTTEQFF. The CDR3 bases are TGTGCCAGCAGTCTCATCCGGACTACGGAGCAGTTCTTC.

This clonotype was counted many times. The chain carries TRBV7-2 and TRBJ2-1; no clear D gene. The CDR3 covers 15 residues. Deletions cut 7 bases from V and 0 bases from J, with 13 bases between. Germline CDR1 and CDR2: SGHTA and FQGNSA. The CDR3 DNA reads as TGTGCCAGCACCCCCAACACAGCCTCCTACAATGAGCAGTTCTTC. Encoded protein: CASTPNTASYNEQFF.

In its sample, this clonotype ranks as medium-sized. This chain links TRBV7-3 with TRBJ1-6; possibly TRBD1 for D (5 bases). V dropped 5 bases and J dropped 7 bases, with 12 bases sitting between them. CDR1 and CDR2 from the germline V gene are SGHTA and FQGTGA. The CDR3 covers 14 residues. This chain's CDR3 is CASSLGVGNSPLHF. Here the CDR3 DNA reads TGTGCCAGCAGCCTGGGGGTCGGGAATTCACCCCTCCACTTT.

In this sample, this clonotype turned up many times. V gene TRBV7-2 combines with J gene TRBJ2-2; D remains ambiguous. Per germline, CDR1 SGHTA and CDR2 FQGNSA. Trimming pared 1 base from V and 5 bases from J, leaving 8 bases between. The CDR3 covers 14 residues. CDR3 nucleotide sequence: TGTGCCAGCAGCTTAGAAGGAAGGACCGGGGAGCTGTTTTTT. Protein: CASSLEGRTGELFF.

Many counts were recorded for this clonotype. The chain joins TRBV6-5 to TRBJ2-2; D call uncertain. The CDR3 totals 12 residues. The V gene lost 3 bases and the J gene lost 10 bases, with 9 bases spanning the gap. Germline V gives CDR1 MNHEY, CDR2 SVGAGI. CDR3 nucleotide sequence: TGTGCCAGCAGTTATGACGAGGTGGAGCTGTTTTTT. Its translation is CASSYDEVELFF.

This clonotype was seen a handful of times. This sequence joins TRBV6-5 and TRBJ1-6; tentatively, D is TRBD1 (6 bases). This CDR3 is built from 16 residues. V was shortened by 0 bases and J by 8 bases, with 14 bases between the two germline ends. Germline CDR1 is MNHEY and CDR2 is SVGAGI. The CDR3 sequence is CASSYSGGVRDSPLHF. CDR3 DNA sequence: TGTGCCAGCAGTTACTCGGGGGGCGTCAGGGATTCACCCCTCCACTTT.

This clonotype was recorded many times. The chain employs TRBV12-3 or TRBV12-4 and TRBJ2-5; tentative D call: TRBD2 (5 bases). V was cut by 5 bases and J by 5 bases, with 15 bases left in between. This CDR3 contains 14 residues. The CDR3 DNA follows: TGTGCCAGCAGTCCCACCTCCCCGGGGGAGACCCAGTACTTC. It encodes CASSPTSPGETQYF.

The chain uses TRBV5-6 and TRBJ1-2, with D maybe TRBD1 (5 bases). Between the trimmed V and J ends, which lost 2 bases and 4 bases, there was a span of 15 bases. The CDR3 consists of 15 residues. CDR1 is SGHDT and CDR2 is YYEEEE in the germline V gene. The DNA for the CDR3 is TGTGCCAGCAGCTTTGAAAGGGGACGGGGCTATGGCTACACCTTC. Amino acids: CASSFERGRGYGYTF.

On this clonotype: This could be a read error, since a much larger clone is one nucleotide away. The rearrangement joins TRBV6-2 or TRBV6-3 to TRBJ2-3; D remains ambiguous. The V end was cut by 7 bases, the J end by 6 bases, with 8 bases between. This CDR3 is 11 amino acids long. Germline CDR1 reads MNHEY; CDR2 reads SVGEGT. CDR3 DNA sequence: TGTGCCAGCACAGTCTTGGATACGCAGTATTTT. Protein sequence: CASTVLDTQYF.

This clonotype was seen more than once but under ten times. The chain joins TRBV4-2 to TRBJ2-2; D remains unclear. The length of the CDR3 is 14 residues. Germline-derived CDR1 and CDR2 are LGHNA and YNFKEQ. With 0 bases removed from V and 4 bases from J, the gap between germline ends came to 6 bases. CDR3 coding DNA: TGTGCCAGCAGCCAAGATCCGTTCACCGGGGAGCTGTTTTTT. This sequence encodes CASSQDPFTGELFF.

This clonotype was picked up many times. V is TRBV28 and J is TRBJ2-7; the D is unclear. With 5 bases removed from V and 2 bases from J, the gap between germline ends came to 13 bases. This CDR3 comprises 14 residues. In germline, CDR1 is MDHEN, CDR2 SYDVKM. Here the CDR3 reads CASSQKTDTYEQYF. The DNA of the CDR3 is TGTGCCAGCAGTCAAAAGACTGATACCTACGAGCAGTACTTC.

There are many counts of this clonotype. The chain carries TRBV20-1 and TRBJ2-1, with 8 bases fitting TRBD2. Germline V lookup: CDR1 DFQATT, CDR2 SNEGSKA (reference sequence). This CDR3 region has 14 residues. V lost 3 bases to trimming and J lost 8 bases; unmatched junction nucleotides: 9. This CDR3 is CSARTGLAAHEQFF. The DNA for the CDR3 is TGCAGTGCTAGGACAGGACTAGCCGCCCATGAGCAGTTCTTC.

This clonotype was counted ten times or more. The CDR3 sequence is CATSDRFISEQYF. DNA for the CDR3: TGTGCCACCAGTGATCGATTCATATCCGAGCAGTACTTC. The J gene is TRBJ2-7, the V gene TRBV24-1; D not certain. The germline V gene encodes CDR1 KGHDR and CDR2 SFDVKD. Deletions cut 3 bases from V and 6 bases from J, with 11 bases between. The CDR3 totals 13 residues.

This clonotype was seen only a few times. V and J are TRBV28 and TRBJ2-4; D might be TRBD1 (5 bases). V lost 3 bases and J 0 bases, leaving 9 bases between the germline ends. The CDR3 loop spans 15 amino acids. Germline V lookup: CDR1 MDHEN, CDR2 SYDVKM. The CDR3, as DNA: TGTGCCAGCAGTTTGGGGCAGCTAGCCAAAAACATTCAGTACTTC. Translating gives CASSLGQLAKNIQYF.

The gene calls are TRBV5-1 and TRBJ2-2; a weak D match, TRBD1 (5 bases). This CDR3 is built from 15 residues. Trimming removed 4 bases at V and 0 bases at J, with 10 bases between. The germline CDR1 and CDR2 sequences are SGHRS and YFSETQ. The CDR3 DNA is TGCGCCAGCAGCCTCAGGGTAGCGAACACCGGGGAGCTGTTTTTT. Residues: CASSLRVANTGELFF.

This clonotype was found many times. The chain employs TRBV7-9 and TRBJ1-5; D remains ambiguous. The CDR3 extends over 14 amino acids. Germline CDR1 SEHNR, CDR2 FQNEAQ (reference sequence). Trimming shortened V by 2 bases and J by 0 bases, and 5 bases separated the two germline ends. This chain's CDR3 is CASSLLASNQPQHF. CDR3 bases: TGTGCCAGCAGCTTACTAGCTAGCAATCAGCCCCAGCATTTT. The full variable domain, in which reference TRBV7-9 and TRBJ1-5 provide the parts outside the CDR3, is DTGVSQNPRHKITKRGQNVTFRCDPISEHNRLYWYRQTLGQGPEFLTYFQNEAQLEKSRLLSDRFSAERPKGSFSTLEIQRTEQGDSAMYLCASSLLASNQPQHFGDGTRLSIL.

This clonotype was counted a few times. The rearrangement uses TRBV20-1 and TRBJ2-3, with 12 bases that match TRBD2. V was clipped by 5 bases and J by 9 bases; unmatched bases: 3. The CDR3 extends over 12 amino acids. Looked up from germline, CDR1 is DFQATT and CDR2 is SNEGSKA (reference sequence). CDR3 in DNA: TGCAGTGCTCCTAGCGGGGGGGAGACGCAGTATTTT. This translates into CSAPSGGETQYF.

This clonotype was counted at least ten times. The chain's CDR3 is CSVALLAGNTIYF. The CDR3 DNA reads TGCAGCGTTGCTCTCCTTGCTGGAAACACCATATATTTT. The rearrangement links TRBV29-1 to TRBJ1-3; D remains ambiguous. Trimming removed 4 bases at V and 2 bases at J, with 9 bases between. The CDR3 runs to 13 residues. CDR1 SQVTM and CDR2 ANQGSEA come from the germline V gene.

This clonotype was counted ten times or more. The gene calls are TRBV12-3 or TRBV12-4 and TRBJ2-1, with no clear D. This CDR3 has 14 amino acids. Trimming shortened V by 5 bases and J by 7 bases, and 15 bases separated the two germline ends. The CDR3 loop reads CASSPYNWANEQFF. CDR3 in DNA: TGTGCCAGCAGTCCCTATAACTGGGCTAATGAGCAGTTCTTC.

This clonotype was seen many times. The gene calls are TRBV3-1 and TRBJ2-4; D is perhaps TRBD1 (6 bases). The CDR3 length is 17 residues. CDR1 and CDR2 from the germline V gene are LGHDT and YNNKEL (reference sequence). Trimming stripped 5 bases from V and 7 bases from J, with 24 bases between. Written as DNA, the CDR3 is TGTGCCAGCAGCGGGCAATTTGAGGGGGTGTTGTGGAACATTCAGTACTTC. It encodes CASSGQFEGVLWNIQYF.

The chain links TRBV11-2 to TRBJ1-2; 9 positions match TRBD1. The CDR3 has 17 amino acids. Germline V CDR1 and CDR2: SGHAT, FQNNGV. V was pared by 4 bases and J by 8 bases, with 17 bases of the junction left unmatched. The CDR3 protein is CASSSYRGPHVVTGYTF. The CDR3, as DNA: TGTGCCAGCAGCTCTTACAGGGGGCCGCATGTAGTGACCGGCTACACCTTC.